This T cell receptor (beta chain) derives from a study of human T cells and chemical hapten exposure. TCRdb re-called the RACE reads with MiXCR, one entry per CDR3 protein. Of some 180,000 distinct CDR3 sequences in the sample, 20% to 25% are singletons; the top ten hold under 8.5%. This sample's time point: patch test 1, 2 weeks after DPC sensitization. Treatment specified: therapeutic diphenylcyclopropenone sensitization with weekly scalp DPC. With 8 bases removed from V and 6 bases from J, the gap between germline ends came to 17 bases. The CDR3 has 14 residues. Germline V gene sequence: CDR1 ENHRY, CDR2 SYGVKD. A note on this clonotype: Its target is not known.

Points from the study as a whole: Patch test score tracked positively with PT1 expanded TCR counts.

The sequence derives from a woman in her fifties or sixties with alopecia areata. Some clones in this sample may be carry-over from other donors' samples. The chain combines TRBV10-3 with TRBJ2-1, with D possibly being TRBD2 (6 bases). Material: whole blood, obtained in connection with sensitization to the hapten diphenylcyclopropenone (DPC). This CDR3 reads CAIGTGEGSNEQFF. For the CDR3, the DNA is TGTGCCATCGGAACGGGAGAAGGAAGCAATGAGCAGTTCTTC.